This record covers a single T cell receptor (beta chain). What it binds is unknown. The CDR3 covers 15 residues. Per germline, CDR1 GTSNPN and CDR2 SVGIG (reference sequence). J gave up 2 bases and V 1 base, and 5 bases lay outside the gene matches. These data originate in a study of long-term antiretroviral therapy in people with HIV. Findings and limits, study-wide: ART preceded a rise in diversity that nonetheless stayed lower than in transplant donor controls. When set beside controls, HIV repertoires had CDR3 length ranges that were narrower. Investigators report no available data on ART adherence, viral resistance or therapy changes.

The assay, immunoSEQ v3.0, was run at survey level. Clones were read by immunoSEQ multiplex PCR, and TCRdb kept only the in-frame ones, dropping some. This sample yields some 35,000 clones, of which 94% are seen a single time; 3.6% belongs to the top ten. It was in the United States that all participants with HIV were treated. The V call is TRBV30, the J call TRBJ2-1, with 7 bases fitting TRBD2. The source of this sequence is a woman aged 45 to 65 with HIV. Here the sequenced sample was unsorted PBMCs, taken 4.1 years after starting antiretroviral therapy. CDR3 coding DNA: TGTGCCTGGAGTGCTCCTAGCGGAGCCTACAATGAGCAGTTCTTC. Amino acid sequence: CAWSAPSGAYNEQFF. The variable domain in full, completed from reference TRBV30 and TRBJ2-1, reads SQTIHQWPATLVQPVGSPLSLECTVEGTSNPNLYWYRQAAGRGLQLLFYSVGIGQISSEVPQNLSASRPQDRQFILSSKKLLLSDSGFYLCAWSAPSGAYNEQFFGPGTRLTVL.